This TCR beta chain was sequenced during a study of neurological immune-mediated disorders. Study findings and constraints: Clinical and MRI features did not associate with the cluster found in multiple sclerosis patients. The most TCR clonal expansion was seen in HTLV-1-associated myelopathy, whereas the least was seen in multiple sclerosis, below the level in healthy controls.

In this sample, this clonotype turned up many times. As yet, its antigen is unknown. The unsorted libraries were prepared from 2 million PBMCs (stored at -80 C). Each CDR3 protein is one row after TCRdb ran MiXCR on the 5' RACE reads. The sample holds 87,000 or so distinct CDR3 sequences, 3% to 4.5% seen once. Sequences were obtained from PBMCs. The source is a woman aged 18-29 years with multiple sclerosis.

Here the CDR3 DNA reads TGCGCCAGCAGAACCGGGGCTAGCGGGAGTGATACGCAGTATTTT. As protein: CASRTGASGSDTQYF. This chain uses TRBV5-1 with TRBJ2-3; 10 nucleotides match TRBD2. CDR3 length: 15 amino acids. Germline V gene data show CDR1 as SGHRS and CDR2 as YFSETQ. Trimming cost V 5 bases and J 6 bases; bases outside gene matches: 9.